The present T cell receptor beta chain was sequenced within a study of blood T cell dynamics during melanoma immunotherapy. Study-level points and caveats: The study could not tell melanoma-specific clones from general immune activation.

The germline gives CDR1 SNHLY, CDR2 FYNNEI. CDR3 length equals 14 residues. The trim removed 7 bases at V and 4 bases at J, leaving 6 bases unmatched. For sorted CD8+ subsets, all extracted DNA was loaded. The assay was immunoSEQ multiplex PCR, and TCRdb's table has in-frame clones only and misses some. Counted here are around 13,000 clones, 91% occurring once; the ten biggest clones make up roughly 0.19%. Documented time point: week 3, after first cycle of checkpoint inhibitor. One draw preceded checkpoint blockade; another followed its first cycle at week 3. Note on this clone: Its antigen is still unknown.

This sample comprised effector memory CD8+ T cells from blood, obtained from a patient treated with checkpoint blockade. This chain connects TRBV2 to TRBJ2-3; 9 bases agree with TRBD2. The receptor's source is a human donor with melanoma. CDR3 nucleotides: TGTGCCAGCATGGCGGGAGGGTACTCAGATACGCAGTATTTT. This gives the protein CASMAGGYSDTQYF.